The T cell receptor (beta chain) described here comes from a study of identical twins. Study-wide points: Memory repertoires showed no such pattern, whereas abundant cord blood beta clonotypes carried fewer insertions. Excess low generation probability was seen in twin-shared out-of-frame alpha sequences. Weaker excess twin sharing was seen among beta out-of-frame sequences.

A universal primer site was created by template switching, with the cDNA bearing unique molecular identifiers. TCRdb re-derived calls from the 5' RACE reads in MiXCR, one entry per CDR3 protein. This sample yields 1.5 million to 2 million distinct CDR3 sequences, of which roughly 35% are seen a single time; less than 0.35% belongs to the top ten. A note on this clonotype: Antigen: not known.

Sequencing was done on a sample of cord blood. The sequence derives from a newborn girl in good health.

The CDR3, as DNA: TGCGCCAGCAGCTTCGAACGGGGCTCAGATACGCAGTATTTT. This sequence encodes CASSFERGSDTQYF. The V gene is TRBV5-1, the J gene TRBJ2-3; D is tentatively TRBD1 or TRBD2 (5 bases each). The CDR3 loop spans 14 amino acids. The V and J ends lost 2 bases and 4 bases respectively, with 11 bases between them. In germline, CDR1 is SGHRS, CDR2 YFSETQ.